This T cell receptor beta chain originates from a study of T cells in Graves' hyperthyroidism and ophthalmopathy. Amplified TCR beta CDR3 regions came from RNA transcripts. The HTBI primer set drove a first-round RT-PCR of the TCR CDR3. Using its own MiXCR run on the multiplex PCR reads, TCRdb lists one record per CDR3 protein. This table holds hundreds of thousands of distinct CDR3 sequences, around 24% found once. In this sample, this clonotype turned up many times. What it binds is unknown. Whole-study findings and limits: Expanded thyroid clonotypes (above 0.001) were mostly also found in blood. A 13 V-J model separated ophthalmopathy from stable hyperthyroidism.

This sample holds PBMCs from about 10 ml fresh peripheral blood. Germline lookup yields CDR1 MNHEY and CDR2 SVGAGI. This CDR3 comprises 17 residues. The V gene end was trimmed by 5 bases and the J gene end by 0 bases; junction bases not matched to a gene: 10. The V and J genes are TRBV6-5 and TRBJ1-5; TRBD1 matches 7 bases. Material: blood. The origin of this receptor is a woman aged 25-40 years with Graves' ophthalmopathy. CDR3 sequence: CASSTVADRYSNQPQHF. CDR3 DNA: TGTGCCAGCAGTACCGTAGCGGACAGGTATAGCAATCAGCCCCAGCATTTT.